This T cell receptor beta chain was identified in a study of blood T cell repertoires in COVID-19. Across the whole study: COVID-19 samples collected from the United States, Italy and Spain covered acute and convalescent phases. In each case, the material was cDNA or gDNA derived from T cells, B-cell-depleted T cells, or PBMCs.

Per the authors' pipeline: Reference gene primer amplification gave estimated nucleated cell counts. The protocol was immunoSEQ multiplex PCR, while the TCRdb copy is restricted to in-frame clones and leaves out a portion. V and J calls and clone size are those listed in that table; D and trimming were worked out from the DNA. The sample contains about 280,000 clones, about nine tenths of which appear only once. The junction had 15 bases not matched to a gene; V was cut back by 5 bases and J by 4 bases. CDR3 length equals 17 residues. Germline-derived CDR1 and CDR2 are SNHLY and FYNNEI. The chain combines TRBV2 with TRBJ2-5; 8 nucleotides align to TRBD2. This receptor was obtained from a woman aged 40 to 50 who had recovered from COVID-19. The sequenced sample consisted of peripheral blood. CDR3 bases: TGTGCCAGCAGTTTGAGCGGGAGCGCAGAGAAAACAGAGACCCAGTACTTC. It translates to CASSLSGSAEKTETQYF.